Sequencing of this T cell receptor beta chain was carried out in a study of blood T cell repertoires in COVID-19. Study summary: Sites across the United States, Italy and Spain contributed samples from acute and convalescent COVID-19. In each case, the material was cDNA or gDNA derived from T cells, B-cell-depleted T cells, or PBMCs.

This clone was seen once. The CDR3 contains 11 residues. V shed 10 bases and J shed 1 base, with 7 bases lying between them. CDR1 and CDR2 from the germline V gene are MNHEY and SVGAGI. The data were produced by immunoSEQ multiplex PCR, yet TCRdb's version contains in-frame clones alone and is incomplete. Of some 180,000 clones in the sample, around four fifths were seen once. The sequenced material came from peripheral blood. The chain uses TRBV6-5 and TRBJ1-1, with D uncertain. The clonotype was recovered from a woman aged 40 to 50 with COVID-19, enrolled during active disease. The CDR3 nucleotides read TGTGCCACTTCAGAGAACACTGAAGCTTTCTTT. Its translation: CATSENTEAFF.